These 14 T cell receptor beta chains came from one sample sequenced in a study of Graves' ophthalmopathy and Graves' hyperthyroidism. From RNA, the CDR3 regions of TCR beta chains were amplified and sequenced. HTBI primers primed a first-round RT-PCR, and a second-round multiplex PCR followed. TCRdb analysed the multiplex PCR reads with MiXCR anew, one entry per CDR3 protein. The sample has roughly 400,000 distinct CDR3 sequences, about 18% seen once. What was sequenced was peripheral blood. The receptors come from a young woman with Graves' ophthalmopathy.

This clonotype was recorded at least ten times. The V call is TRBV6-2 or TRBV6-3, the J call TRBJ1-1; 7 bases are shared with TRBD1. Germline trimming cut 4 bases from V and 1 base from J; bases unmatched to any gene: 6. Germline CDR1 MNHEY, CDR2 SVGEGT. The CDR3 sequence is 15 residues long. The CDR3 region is CASSFLTGSNTEAFF. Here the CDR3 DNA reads TGTGCCAGCAGTTTCCTGACAGGGTCGAACACTGAAGCTTTCTTT.

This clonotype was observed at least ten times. The chain's CDR3 is CAIRDSSYEQYF. CDR3 nucleotide sequence: TGTGCCATTCGGGACAGTTCCTACGAGCAGTACTTC. V is TRBV2 and J is TRBJ2-7, with 7 nucleotides matching TRBD1. Trimming took 10 bases from V and 1 from J; bases not matched to a gene: 4. Per germline, CDR1 SNHLY and CDR2 FYNNEI. The CDR3 contains 12 residues.

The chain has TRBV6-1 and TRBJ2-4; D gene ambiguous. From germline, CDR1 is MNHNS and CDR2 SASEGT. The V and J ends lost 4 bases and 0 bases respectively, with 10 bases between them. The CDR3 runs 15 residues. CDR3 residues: CASSAADLAKNIQYF. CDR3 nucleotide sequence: TGTGCCAGCAGTGCTGCAGACCTAGCCAAAAACATTCAGTACTTC.

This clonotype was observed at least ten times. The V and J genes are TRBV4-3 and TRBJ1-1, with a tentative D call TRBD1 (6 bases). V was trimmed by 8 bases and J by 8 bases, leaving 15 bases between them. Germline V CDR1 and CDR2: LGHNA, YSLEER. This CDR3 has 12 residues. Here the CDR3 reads CASGNQGYEAFF. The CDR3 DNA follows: TGCGCCAGCGGAAATCAGGGGTACGAAGCTTTCTTT.

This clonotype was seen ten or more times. CDR3 sequence reads: CASSDPVLGYGYTF. CDR3 DNA: TGTGCCAGCAGCGACCCAGTCCTGGGCTATGGCTACACCTTC. V gene TRBV7-9 combines with J gene TRBJ1-2; D gene ambiguous. The V end lost 5 bases, the J end lost 4 bases, and 14 bases lay between the germline ends. The CDR3 sequence is 14 residues long. Germline CDR1 is SEHNR and CDR2 is FQNEAQ (reference sequence).

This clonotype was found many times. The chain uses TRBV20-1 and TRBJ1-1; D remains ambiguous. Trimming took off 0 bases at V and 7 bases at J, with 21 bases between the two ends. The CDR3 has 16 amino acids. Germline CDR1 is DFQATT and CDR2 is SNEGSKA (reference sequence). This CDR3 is CSARDRFTPGGLEAFF. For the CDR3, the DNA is TGCAGTGCTAGAGATCGATTTACCCCTGGTGGCCTTGAAGCTTTCTTT.

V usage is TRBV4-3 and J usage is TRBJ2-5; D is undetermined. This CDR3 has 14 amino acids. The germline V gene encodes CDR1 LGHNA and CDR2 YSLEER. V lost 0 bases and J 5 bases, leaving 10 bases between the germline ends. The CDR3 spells CASSQDQGRETQYF. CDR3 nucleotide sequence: TGCGCCAGCAGCCAAGATCAAGGGCGGGAGACCCAGTACTTC.

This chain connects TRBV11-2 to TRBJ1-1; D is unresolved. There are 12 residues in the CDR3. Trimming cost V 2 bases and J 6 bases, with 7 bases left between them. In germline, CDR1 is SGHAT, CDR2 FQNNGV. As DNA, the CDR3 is TGTGCCAGCAGCTTACAGGTATCTGAAGCTTTCTTT. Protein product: CASSLQVSEAFF.

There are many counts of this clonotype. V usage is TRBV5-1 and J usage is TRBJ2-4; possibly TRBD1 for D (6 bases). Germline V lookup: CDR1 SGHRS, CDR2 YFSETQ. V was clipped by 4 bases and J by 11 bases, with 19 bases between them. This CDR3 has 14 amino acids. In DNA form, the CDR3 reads TGCGCCAGCAGCACACAGGGAGCTCAGTCCGTTCAGTACTTC. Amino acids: CASSTQGAQSVQYF.

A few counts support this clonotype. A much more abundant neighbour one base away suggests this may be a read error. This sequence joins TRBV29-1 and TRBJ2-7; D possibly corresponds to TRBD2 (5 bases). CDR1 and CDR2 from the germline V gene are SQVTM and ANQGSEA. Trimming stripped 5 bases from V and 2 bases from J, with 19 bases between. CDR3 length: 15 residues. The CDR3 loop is CSVRGLTGTPYEQYF. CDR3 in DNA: TGCAGCGTTCGGGGATTGACGGGAACCCCCTACGAGCAGTACTTC.

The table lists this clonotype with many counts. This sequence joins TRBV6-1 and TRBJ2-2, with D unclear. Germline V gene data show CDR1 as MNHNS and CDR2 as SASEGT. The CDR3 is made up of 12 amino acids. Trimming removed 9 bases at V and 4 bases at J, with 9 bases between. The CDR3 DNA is TGTGCCAGTATCTTCGGCACCGGGGAGCTGTTTTTT. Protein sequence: CASIFGTGELFF.

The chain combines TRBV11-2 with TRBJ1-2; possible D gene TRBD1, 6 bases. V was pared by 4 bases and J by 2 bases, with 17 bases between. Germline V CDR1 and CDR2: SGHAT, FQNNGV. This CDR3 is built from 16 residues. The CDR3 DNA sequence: TGTGCCAGCAGCTCAAACAGGGTGTTGAACAACTATGGCTACACCTTC. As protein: CASSSNRVLNNYGYTF.

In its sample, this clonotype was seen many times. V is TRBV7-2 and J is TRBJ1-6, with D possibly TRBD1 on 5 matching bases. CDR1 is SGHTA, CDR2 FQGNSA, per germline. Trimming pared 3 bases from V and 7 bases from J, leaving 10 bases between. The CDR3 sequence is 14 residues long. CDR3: CASSFRDLNSPLHF. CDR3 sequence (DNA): TGTGCCAGCAGCTTCCGGGACCTAAATTCACCCCTCCACTTT.

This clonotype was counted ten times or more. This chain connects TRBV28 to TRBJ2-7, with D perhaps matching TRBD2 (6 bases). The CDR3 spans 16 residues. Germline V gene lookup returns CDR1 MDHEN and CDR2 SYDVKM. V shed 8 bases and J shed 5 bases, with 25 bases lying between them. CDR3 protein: CASPPAGTGWKDEQYF. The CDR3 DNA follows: TGTGCCAGCCCACCGGCGGGAACCGGTTGGAAGGACGAGCAGTACTTC.